Sequencing of this T cell receptor (beta chain) was carried out in a study of shared clonotypes between healthy human individuals. Across the whole study: A couple of women and three men aged 18 to 49 served as donors. Whole-study findings and limits: Sharing of clonotypes among donors was expected to vary with sequencing depth. Clonotypes not shared had lower generation probabilities than those common to all four donors.

Trimming took 2 bases from V and 3 from J; bases not matched to a gene: 0. Germline V lookup: CDR1 SEHNR, CDR2 FQNEAQ (reference sequence). This CDR3 has 15 amino acids. Several immunoSEQ plates held equal portions of the genomic DNA taken from each subset. The repertoire was sequenced with immunoSEQ multiplex PCR; TCRdb's copy has only in-frame clones and lacks some. The sample comprises approximately 2.5 million clones, just over 90% of which are singletons, and 0.11% to 0.15% rests with the top ten. Note on this clone: The antigen is unknown. This CDR3 is also generated by other DNA sequences in the sample.

The genes are TRBV7-9 and TRBJ2-1, with 11 bases fitting TRBD2. Source material: naive CD4+ T cells sorted from blood. The subset denotes: CD45RA+ positively selected. The receptor was derived from a man younger than 35 in good health. The CDR3 is CASSLLAGGYNEQFF. DNA for the CDR3: TGTGCCAGCAGCTTACTAGCGGGAGGCTACAATGAGCAGTTCTTC.